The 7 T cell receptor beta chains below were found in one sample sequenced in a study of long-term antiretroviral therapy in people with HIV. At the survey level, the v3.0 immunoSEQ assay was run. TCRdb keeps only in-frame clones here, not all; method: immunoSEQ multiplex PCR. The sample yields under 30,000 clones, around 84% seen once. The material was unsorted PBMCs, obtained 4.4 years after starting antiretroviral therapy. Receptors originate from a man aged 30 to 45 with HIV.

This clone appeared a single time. For the CDR3, the DNA is TGTGCCAGCAGCTTAGATCAGACAGGGAGGGTCTATGGCTACACCTTC. It translates to CASSLDQTGRVYGYTF. This sequence joins TRBV11-2 and TRBJ1-2; 7 positions agree with TRBD1. CDR3 length: 16 residues. Trimming cost V 0 bases and J 4 bases; bases outside gene matches: 8. In germline, CDR1 is SGHAT, CDR2 FQNNGV.

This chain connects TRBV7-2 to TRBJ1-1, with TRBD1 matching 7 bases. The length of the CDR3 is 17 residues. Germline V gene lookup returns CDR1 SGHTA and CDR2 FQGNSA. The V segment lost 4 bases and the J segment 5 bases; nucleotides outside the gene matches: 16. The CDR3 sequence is CASSSGVQTGRRTEAFF. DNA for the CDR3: TGTGCCAGCAGCTCCGGGGTCCAGACAGGGAGGAGGACTGAAGCTTTCTTT.

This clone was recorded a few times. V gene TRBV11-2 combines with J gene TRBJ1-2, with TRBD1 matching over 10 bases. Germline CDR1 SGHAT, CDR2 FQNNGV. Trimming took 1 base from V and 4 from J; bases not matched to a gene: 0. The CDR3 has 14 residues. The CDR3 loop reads CASSLGTGGYGYTF. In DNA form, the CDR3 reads TGTGCCAGCAGCTTAGGGACAGGGGGCTATGGCTACACCTTC.

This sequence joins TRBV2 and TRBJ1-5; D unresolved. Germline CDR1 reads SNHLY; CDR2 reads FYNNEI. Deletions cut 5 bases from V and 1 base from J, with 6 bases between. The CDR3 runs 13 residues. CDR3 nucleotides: TGTGCCAGCAGTACCTTAAGCAATCAGCCCCAGCATTTT. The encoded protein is CASSTLSNQPQHF.

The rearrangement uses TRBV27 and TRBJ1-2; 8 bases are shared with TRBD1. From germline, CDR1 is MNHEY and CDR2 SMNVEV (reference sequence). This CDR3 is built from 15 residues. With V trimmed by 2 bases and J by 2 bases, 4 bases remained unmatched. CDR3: CASSLEQGGNYGYTF. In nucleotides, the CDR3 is TGTGCCAGCAGTTTAGAACAGGGGGGGAACTATGGCTACACCTTC.

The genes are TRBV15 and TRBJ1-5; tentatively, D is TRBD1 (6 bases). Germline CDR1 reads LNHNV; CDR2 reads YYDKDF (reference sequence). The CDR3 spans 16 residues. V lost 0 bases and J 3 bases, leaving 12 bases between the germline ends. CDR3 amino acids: CATSRDRQGNNQPQHF. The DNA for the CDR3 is TGTGCCACCAGCAGAGATCGGCAGGGGAACAATCAGCCCCAGCATTTT.

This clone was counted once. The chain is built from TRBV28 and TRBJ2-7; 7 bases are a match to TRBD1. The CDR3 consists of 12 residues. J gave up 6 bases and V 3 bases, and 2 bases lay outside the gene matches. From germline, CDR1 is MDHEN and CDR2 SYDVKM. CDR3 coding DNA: TGTGCCAGCAGTTTTCCAGGGGGCGAGCAGTACTTC. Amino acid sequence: CASSFPGGEQYF.